The clone carrying this T cell receptor (beta chain) occurred once. The sequenced target, TCR beta, came from blood CD8+ and CD4+ T cells. The authors negatively isolated CD8+ and CD4+ T cells and FACS-enriched TEMRA cells. The data were taken from a study of CD8 T cells in Susac syndrome. Study background: Treatment at blood withdrawal was none, corticosteroids, or intravenous immunoglobulin alone in Susac syndrome patients.

A quantity of about 0.5 to 1 ug RNA underwent reverse transcription using random hexamers. An immunoSEQ multiplex PCR generated amplified TCR beta CDR3 products spanning 54 Vbeta and 13 Jbeta. TCRdb reprocessed the immunoSEQ multiplex PCR reads with MiXCR, giving one entry per CDR3 protein. The sample holds around 150,000 distinct CDR3 sequences, approximately 95% seen once. CDR1 is SGHDT and CDR2 is YYEEEE in the germline V gene. This CDR3 contains 14 residues. The germline V and J ends were trimmed by 5 bases and 6 bases, with 15 bases remaining between them. The sample consisted of CD8+ T cells from PBMCs. The clonotype comes from a human donor with Susac syndrome. The chain recombines TRBV5-6 with TRBJ1-5; a weak D match, TRBD1 (6 bases). The CDR3 DNA reads TGTGCCAGCAGTTCGGACAGCTTGTCTCAGCCCCAGCATTTT. Amino acids: CASSSDSLSQPQHF.